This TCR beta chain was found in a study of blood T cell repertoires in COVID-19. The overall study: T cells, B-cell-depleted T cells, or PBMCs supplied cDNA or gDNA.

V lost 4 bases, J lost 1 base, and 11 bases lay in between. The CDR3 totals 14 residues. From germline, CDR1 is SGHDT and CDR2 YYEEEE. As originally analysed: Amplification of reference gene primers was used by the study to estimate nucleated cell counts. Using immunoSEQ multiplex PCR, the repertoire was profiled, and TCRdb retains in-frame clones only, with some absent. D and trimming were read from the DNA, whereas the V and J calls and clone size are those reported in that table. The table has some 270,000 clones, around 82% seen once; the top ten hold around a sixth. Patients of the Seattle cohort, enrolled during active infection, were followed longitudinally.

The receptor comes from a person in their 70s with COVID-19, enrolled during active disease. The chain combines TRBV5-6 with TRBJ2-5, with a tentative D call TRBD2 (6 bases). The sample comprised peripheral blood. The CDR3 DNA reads TGTGCCAGCAGCGGGGACTGGGGCCAAGAGACCCAGTACTTC. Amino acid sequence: CASSGDWGQETQYF.